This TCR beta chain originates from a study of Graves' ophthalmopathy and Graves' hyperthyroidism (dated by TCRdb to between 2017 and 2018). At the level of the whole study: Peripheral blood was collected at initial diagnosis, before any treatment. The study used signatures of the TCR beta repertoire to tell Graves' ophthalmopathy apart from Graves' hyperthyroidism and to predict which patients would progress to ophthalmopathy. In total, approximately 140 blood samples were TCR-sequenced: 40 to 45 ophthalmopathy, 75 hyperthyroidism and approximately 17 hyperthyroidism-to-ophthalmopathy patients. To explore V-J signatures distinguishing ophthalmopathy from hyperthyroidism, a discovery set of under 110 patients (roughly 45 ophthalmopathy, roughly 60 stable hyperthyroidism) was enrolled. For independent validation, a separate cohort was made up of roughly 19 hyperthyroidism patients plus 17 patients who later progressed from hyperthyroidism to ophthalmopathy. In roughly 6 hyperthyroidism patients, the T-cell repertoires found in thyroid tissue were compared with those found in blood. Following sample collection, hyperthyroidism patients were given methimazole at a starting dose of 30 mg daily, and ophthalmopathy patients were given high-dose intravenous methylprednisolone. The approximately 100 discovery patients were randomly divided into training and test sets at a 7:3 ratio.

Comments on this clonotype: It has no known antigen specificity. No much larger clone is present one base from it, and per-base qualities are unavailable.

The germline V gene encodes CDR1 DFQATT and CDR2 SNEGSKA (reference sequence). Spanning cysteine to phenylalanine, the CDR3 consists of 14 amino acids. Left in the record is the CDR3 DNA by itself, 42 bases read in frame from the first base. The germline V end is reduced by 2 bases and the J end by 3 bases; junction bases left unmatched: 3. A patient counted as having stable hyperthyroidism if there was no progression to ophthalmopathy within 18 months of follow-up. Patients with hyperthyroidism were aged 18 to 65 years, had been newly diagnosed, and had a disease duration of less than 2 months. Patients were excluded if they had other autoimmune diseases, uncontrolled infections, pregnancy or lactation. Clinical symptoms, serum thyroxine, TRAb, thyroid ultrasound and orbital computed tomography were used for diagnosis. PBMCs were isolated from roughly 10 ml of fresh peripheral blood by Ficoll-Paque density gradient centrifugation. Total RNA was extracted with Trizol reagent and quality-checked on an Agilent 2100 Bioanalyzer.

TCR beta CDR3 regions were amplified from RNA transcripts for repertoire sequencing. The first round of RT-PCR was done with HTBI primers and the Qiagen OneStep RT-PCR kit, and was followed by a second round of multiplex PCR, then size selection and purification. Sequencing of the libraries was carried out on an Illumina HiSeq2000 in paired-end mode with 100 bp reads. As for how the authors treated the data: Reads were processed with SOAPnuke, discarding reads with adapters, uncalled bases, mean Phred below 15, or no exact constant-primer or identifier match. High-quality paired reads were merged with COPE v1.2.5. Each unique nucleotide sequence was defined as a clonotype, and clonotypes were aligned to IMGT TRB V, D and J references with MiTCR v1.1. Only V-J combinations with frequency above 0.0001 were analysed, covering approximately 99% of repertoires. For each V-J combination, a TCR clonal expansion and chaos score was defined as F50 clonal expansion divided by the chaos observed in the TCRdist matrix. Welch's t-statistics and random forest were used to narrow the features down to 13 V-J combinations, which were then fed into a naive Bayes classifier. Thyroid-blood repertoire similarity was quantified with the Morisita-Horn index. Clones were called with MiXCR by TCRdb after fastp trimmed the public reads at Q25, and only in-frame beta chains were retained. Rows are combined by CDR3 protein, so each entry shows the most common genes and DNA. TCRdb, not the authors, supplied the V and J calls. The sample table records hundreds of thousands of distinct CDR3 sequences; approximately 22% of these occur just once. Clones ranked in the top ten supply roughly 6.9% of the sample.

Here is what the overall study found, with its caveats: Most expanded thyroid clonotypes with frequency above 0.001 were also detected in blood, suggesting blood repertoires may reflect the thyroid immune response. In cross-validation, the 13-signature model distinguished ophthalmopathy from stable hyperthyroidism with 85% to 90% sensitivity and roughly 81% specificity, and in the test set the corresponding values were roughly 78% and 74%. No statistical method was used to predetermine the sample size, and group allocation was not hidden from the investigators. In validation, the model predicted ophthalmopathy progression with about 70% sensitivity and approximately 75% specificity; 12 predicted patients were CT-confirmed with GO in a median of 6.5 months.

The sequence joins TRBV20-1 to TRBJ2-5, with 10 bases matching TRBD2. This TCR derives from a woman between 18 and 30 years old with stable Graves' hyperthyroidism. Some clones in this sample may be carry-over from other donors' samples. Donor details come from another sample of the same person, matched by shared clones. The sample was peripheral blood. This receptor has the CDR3 CSARSTSGEETQYF. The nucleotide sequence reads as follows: TGCAGTGCTAGATCAACTAGCGGGGAAGAGACCCAGTACTTC.